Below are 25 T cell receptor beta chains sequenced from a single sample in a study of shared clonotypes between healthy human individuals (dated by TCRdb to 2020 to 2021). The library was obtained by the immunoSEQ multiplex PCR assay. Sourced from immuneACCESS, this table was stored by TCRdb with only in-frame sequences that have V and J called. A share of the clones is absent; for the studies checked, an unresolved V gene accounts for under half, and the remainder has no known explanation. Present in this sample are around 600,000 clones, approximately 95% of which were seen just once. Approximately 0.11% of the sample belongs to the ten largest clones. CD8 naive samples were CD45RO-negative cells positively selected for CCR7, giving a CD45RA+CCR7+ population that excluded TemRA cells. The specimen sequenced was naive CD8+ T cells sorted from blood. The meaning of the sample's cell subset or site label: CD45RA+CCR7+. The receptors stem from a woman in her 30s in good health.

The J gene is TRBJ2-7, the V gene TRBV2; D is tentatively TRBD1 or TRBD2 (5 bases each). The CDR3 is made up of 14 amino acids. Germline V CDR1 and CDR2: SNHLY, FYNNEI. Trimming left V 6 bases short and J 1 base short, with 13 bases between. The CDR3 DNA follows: TGTGCCAGCAGCTCTGGCTGGGGGTCCTACGAGCAGTACTTC. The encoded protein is CASSSGWGSYEQYF.

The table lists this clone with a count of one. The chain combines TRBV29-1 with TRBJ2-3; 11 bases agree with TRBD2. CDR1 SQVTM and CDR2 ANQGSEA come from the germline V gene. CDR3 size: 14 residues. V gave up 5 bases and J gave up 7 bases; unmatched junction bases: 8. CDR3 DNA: TGCAGCGTTCATTTGACTAGCGGGGAGAATACGCAGTATTTT. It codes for CSVHLTSGENTQYF.

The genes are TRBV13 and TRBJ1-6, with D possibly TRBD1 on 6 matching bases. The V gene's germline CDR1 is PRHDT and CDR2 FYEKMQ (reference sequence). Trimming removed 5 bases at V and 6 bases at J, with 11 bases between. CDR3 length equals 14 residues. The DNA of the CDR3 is TGTGCCAGCAGCAACAGGGTGGGTAATTCACCCCTCCACTTT. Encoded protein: CASSNRVGNSPLHF.

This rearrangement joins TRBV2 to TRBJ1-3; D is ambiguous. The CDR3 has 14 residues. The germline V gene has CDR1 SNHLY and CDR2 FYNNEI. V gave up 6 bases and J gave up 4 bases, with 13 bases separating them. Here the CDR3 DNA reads TGTGCCAGCAGCGAAAGTGGGTACGGAAACACCATATATTTT. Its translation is CASSESGYGNTIYF.

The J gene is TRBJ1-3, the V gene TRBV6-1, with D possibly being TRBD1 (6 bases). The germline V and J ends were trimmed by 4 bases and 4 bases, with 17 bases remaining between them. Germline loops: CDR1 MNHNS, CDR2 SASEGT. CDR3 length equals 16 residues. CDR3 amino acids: CASSGESRGLGNTIYF. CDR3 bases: TGTGCCAGCAGTGGAGAGAGTCGGGGGCTGGGAAACACCATATATTTT.

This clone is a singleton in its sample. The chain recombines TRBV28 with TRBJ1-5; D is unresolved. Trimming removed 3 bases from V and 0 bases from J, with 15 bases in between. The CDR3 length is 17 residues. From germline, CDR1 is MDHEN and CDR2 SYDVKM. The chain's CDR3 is CASSLSFRERSNQPQHF. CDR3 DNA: TGTGCCAGCAGTTTGAGTTTTAGGGAGCGTAGCAATCAGCCCCAGCATTTT.

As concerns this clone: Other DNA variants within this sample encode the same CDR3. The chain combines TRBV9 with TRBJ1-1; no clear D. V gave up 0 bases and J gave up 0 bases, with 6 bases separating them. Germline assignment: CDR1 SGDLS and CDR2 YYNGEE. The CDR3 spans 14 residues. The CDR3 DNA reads TGTGCCAGCAGCGTAGAGGGTATGAACACTGAAGCTTTCTTT. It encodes CASSVEGMNTEAFF. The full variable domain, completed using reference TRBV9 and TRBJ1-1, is DSGVTQTPKHLITATGQRVTLRCSPRSGDLSVYWYQQSLDQGLQFLIQYYNGEERAKGNILERFSAQQFPDLHSELNLSSLELGDSALYFCASSVEGMNTEAFFGQGTRLTVV.

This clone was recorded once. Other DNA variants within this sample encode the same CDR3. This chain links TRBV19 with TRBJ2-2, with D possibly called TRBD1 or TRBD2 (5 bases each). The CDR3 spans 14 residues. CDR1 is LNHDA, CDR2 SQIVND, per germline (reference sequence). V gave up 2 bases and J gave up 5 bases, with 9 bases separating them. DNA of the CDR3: TGTGCCAGTAGTATATGGGGGAATACCGGGGAGCTGTTTTTT. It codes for CASSIWGNTGELFF.

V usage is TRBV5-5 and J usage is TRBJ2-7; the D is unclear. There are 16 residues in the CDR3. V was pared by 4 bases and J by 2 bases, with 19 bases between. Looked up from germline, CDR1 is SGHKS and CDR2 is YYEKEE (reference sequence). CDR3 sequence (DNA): TGTGCCAGCAGCGAGGCCGCTAGTCTTATCGCCTACGAGCAGTACTTC. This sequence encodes CASSEAASLIAYEQYF.

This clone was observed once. The CDR3 DNA is TGCGCCAGCAGTGAGGCTGACAGGGGGTTAGAAGAGCAGTTCTTC. It is translated as CASSEADRGLEEQFF. The chain uses TRBV10-1 and TRBJ2-1, with TRBD1 identical over 9 bases. There are 15 residues in the CDR3. Trimming at V came to 2 bases and at J to 10 bases, leaving 9 bases not matched to a gene. The germline CDR1 and CDR2 sequences are WNHNN and SYGVQD (reference sequence).

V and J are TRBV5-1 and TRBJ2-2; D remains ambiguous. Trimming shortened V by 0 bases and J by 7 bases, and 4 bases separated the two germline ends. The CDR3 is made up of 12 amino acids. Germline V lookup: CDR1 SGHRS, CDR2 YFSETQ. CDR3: CASSLGGGELFF. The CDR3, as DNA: TGCGCCAGCAGCTTGGGCGGCGGGGAGCTGTTTTTT.

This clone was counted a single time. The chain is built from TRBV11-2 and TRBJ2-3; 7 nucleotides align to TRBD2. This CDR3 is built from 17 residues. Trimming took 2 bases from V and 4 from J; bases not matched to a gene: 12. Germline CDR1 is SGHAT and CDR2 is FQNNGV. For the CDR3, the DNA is TGTGCCAGCAGCTTATTCGGTATCGGCGGGAGTGCAGATACGCAGTATTTT. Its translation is CASSLFGIGGSADTQYF.

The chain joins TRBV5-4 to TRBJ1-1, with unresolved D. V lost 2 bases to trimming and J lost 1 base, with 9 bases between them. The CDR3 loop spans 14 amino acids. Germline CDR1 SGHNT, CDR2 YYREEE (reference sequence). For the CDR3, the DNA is TGTGCCAGCAGCTTTGAGGGTGGGAACACTGAAGCTTTCTTT. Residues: CASSFEGGNTEAFF.

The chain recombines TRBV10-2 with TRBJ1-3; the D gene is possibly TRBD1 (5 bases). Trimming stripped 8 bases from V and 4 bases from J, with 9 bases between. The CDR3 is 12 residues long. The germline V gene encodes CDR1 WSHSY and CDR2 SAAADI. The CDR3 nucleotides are TGCGCCAGCCCTAGGGGCGGAAACACCATATATTTT. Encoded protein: CASPRGGNTIYF.

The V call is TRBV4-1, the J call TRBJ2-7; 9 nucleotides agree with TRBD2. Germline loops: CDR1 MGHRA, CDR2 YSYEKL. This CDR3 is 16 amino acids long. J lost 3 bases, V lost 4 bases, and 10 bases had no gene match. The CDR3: CASSPAVGTSLYEQYF. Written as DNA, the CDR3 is TGCGCCAGCAGCCCCGCGGTCGGGACTAGCCTCTACGAGCAGTACTTC.

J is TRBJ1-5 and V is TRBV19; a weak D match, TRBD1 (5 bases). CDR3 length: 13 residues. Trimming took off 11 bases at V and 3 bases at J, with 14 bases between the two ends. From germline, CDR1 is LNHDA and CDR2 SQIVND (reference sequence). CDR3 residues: CARVGQDNQPQHF. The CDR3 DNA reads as TGTGCCCGAGTGGGGCAGGACAATCAGCCCCAGCATTTT.

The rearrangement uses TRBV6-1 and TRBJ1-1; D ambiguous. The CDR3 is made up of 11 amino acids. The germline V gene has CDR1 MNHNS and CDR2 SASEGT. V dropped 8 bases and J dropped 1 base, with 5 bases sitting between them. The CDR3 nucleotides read TGTGCCAGCCTCGAGAACACTGAAGCTTTCTTT. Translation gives CASLENTEAFF.

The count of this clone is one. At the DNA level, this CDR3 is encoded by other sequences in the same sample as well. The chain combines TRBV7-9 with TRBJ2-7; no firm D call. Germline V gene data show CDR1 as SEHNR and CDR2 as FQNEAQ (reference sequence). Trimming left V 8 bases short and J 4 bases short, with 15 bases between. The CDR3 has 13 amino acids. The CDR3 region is CASSPGDTYEQYF. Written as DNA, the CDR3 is TGTGCCAGCTCGCCGGGCGATACGTACGAGCAGTACTTC.

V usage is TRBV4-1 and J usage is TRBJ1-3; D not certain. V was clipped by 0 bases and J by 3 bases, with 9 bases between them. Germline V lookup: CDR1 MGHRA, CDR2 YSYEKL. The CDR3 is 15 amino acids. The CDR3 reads CASSQDLVYGNTIYF. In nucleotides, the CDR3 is TGCGCCAGCAGCCAAGATCTGGTCTATGGAAACACCATATATTTT.

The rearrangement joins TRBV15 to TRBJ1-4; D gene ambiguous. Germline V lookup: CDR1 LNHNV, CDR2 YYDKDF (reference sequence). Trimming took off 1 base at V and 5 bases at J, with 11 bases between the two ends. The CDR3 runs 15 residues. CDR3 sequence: CATSRAAEANEKLFF. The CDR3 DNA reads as TGTGCCACCAGCAGAGCGGCCGAGGCAAATGAAAAACTGTTTTTT.

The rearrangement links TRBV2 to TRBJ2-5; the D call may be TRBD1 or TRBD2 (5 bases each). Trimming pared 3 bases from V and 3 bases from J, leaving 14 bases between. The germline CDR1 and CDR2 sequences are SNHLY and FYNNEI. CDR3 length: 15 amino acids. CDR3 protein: CASSDGRQGEETQYF. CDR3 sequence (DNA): TGTGCCAGCAGTGACGGTAGGCAGGGAGAAGAGACCCAGTACTTC.

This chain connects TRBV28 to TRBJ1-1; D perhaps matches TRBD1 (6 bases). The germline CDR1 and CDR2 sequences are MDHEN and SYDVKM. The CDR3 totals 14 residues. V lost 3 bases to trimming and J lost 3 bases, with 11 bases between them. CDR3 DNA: TGTGCCAGCAGTTTCGGGGGGGCGGACACTGAAGCTTTCTTT. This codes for CASSFGGADTEAFF.

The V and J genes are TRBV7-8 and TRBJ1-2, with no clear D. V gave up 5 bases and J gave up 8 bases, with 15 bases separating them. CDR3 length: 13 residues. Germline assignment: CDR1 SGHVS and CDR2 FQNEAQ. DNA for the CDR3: TGTGCCAGCAGCCCCTTGGCCGGGTCCGGCTACACCTTC. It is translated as CASSPLAGSGYTF.

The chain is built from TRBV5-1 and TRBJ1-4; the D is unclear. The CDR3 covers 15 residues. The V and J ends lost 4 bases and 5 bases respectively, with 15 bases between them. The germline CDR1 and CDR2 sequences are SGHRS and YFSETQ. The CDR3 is CASSTSGPPNEKLFF. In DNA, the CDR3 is TGCGCCAGCAGCACCTCCGGACCCCCCAATGAAAAACTGTTTTTT.

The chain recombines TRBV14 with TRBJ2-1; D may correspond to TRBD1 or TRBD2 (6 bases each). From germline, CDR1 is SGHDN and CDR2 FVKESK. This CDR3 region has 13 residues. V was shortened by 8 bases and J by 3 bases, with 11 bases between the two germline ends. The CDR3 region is CASGGPNYNEQFF. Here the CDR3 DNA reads TGTGCCAGCGGGGGGCCTAACTACAATGAGCAGTTCTTC.